Only a few counts were recorded for the clone carrying this TCR beta chain. Its antigen is as yet unknown. This sample was taken from a study of beta chain features in type 1 diabetes. The wider study: Age, gender, cell numbers and subset yield matched between patients and controls. Overall study findings and caveats: For Type 1 diabetes patients, all four CD4+ subsets carried TCRB CDR3s that were moderately but significantly shorter.

TCRB transcripts that were expressed got sequenced, as all of the isolated RNA had been reverse transcribed. Using immunoSEQ multiplex PCR, the repertoire was profiled, and TCRdb retains in-frame clones only, with some absent. This table has tens of thousands of clones, just under 45% appearing once. Sorting gave populations that all exceeded 95% purity. This CDR3 is 13 amino acids long. Between the trimmed V and J ends, which lost 2 bases and 1 base, there was a span of 6 bases. The V gene's germline CDR1 is SGDLS and CDR2 YYNGEE. The J gene is TRBJ1-1, the V gene TRBV9; D not resolved. The TCR sequence derives from a man aged 25-45 years with type 1 diabetes. Sequencing was carried out using stem cell memory CD4+ T cells from blood. The CDR3 reads CASSVEGNTEAFF. The CDR3 DNA follows: TGTGCCAGCAGCGTGGAGGGGAACACTGAAGCTTTCTTT.